The 26 T cell receptor beta chains presented below share a single source sample, sequenced in a study of CD8+CD57+ T cells in acquired aplastic anemia. Sequencing involved patients with CD8+CD57+ cell expansion previously shown by flow cytometry. Investigators profiled TCR beta VDJ and CDR3 from genomic DNA template. TCRdb re-derived calls from the reads in MiXCR, one entry per CDR3 protein. The sample carries around 170,000 distinct CDR3 sequences, over 40% recorded once. The sample comprised sorted CD4+, CD8+, or CD8+CD57+ T cells (not recorded which) from PBMCs. These receptors came from a human donor with aplastic anemia.

This clonotype was found many times. The CDR3 loop is CASSIVSQTSPQHF. CDR3 coding DNA: TGTGCCAGTAGTATCGTGAGCCAGACGTCGCCCCAGCATTTT. The chain recombines TRBV19 with TRBJ1-5; no reliable D call. Germline loops: CDR1 LNHDA, CDR2 SQIVND (reference sequence). This CDR3 spans 14 amino acids. V lost 3 bases and J lost 9, with 15 bases in between.

This clonotype was found many times. In nucleotides, the CDR3 is TGTGCCAGCAGCCGACGGGGAACAGATACGCAGTATTTT. This sequence encodes CASSRRGTDTQYF. V usage is TRBV7-2 and J usage is TRBJ2-3; D is perhaps TRBD2 (5 bases). V lost 5 bases and J lost 3, with 9 bases in between. The germline V gene encodes CDR1 SGHTA and CDR2 FQGNSA. There are 13 residues in the CDR3.

In DNA form, the CDR3 reads TGTGCCACCAGCAGCAAAGGGACCACTGACGAAGCTTTCTTT. Translating it yields CATSSKGTTDEAFF. This chain uses TRBV15 with TRBJ1-1; TRBD1 might be the D (5 bases). Trimming removed 3 bases at V and 8 bases at J, with 16 bases between. CDR3 length: 14 residues. Germline V gene sequence: CDR1 LNHNV, CDR2 YYDKDF (reference sequence). Based on the CDR3 plus reference TRBV15 and TRBJ1-1, the full variable domain is DAMVIQNPRYQVTQFGKPVTLSCSQTLNHNVMYWYQQKSSQAPKLLFHYYDKDFNNEADTPDNFQSRRPNTSFCFLDIRSPGLGDTAMYLCATSSKGTTDEAFFGQGTRLTVV.

The chain links TRBV4-1 to TRBJ1-1, with no clear D. The CDR3 runs 14 residues. V lost 4 bases and J lost 6, with 15 bases in between. Germline V gene sequence: CDR1 MGHRA, CDR2 YSYEKL. Here the CDR3 DNA reads TGCGCCAGCAGCCCCTCGCCTCGGCCCGCTGAAGCTTTCTTT. This gives the protein CASSPSPRPAEAFF.

About this clonotype: Just one base apart from a much larger clone, this may be a read error. This chain uses TRBV5-1 with TRBJ2-1; D gene uncertain. The CDR3 contains 15 residues. Germline V gene data show CDR1 as SGHRS and CDR2 as YFSETQ. The CDR3 DNA reads as TGCGCCAGCCGCTTGGACCCCGCCGGAGACAATGAGCAGTTCTTC. It translates to CASRLDPAGDNEQFF. The entire variable domain, with the rest obtained from reference TRBV5-1 and TRBJ2-1, is as follows: KAGVTQTPRYLIKTRGQQVTLSCSPISGHRSVSWYQQTPGQGLQFLFEYFSETQRNKGNFPGRFSGRQFSNSRSEMNVSTLELGDSALYLCASRLDPAGDNEQFFGPGTRLTVL.

This clonotype was detected only a few times. The CDR3 protein is CASSGLPWGNEQFF. The CDR3 DNA reads as TGTGCCAGCAGCGGACTCCCCTGGGGGAATGAGCAGTTCTTC. The V call is TRBV6-2 or TRBV6-3, the J call TRBJ2-1, with D perhaps being TRBD1 or TRBD2 (5 bases each). This CDR3 spans 14 amino acids. The germline CDR1 and CDR2 sequences are MNHEY and SVGEGT. The V end was cut by 6 bases, the J end by 7 bases, with 16 bases between.

Many counts were recorded for this clonotype. The V call is TRBV29-1, the J call TRBJ1-1; D unclear. CDR1 and CDR2 (germline): SQVTM, ANQGSEA. Trimming took 3 bases from V and 1 from J, leaving 0 bases between them. The CDR3 spans 10 residues. The CDR3 DNA follows: TGCAGCGTTGAGAACACTGAAGCTTTCTTT. Its translation is CSVENTEAFF.

This clonotype was observed a handful of times. The rearrangement links TRBV10-3 to TRBJ2-2; weak D call: TRBD2 (7 bases). Germline V gene data show CDR1 as ENHRY and CDR2 as SYGVKD. The CDR3 is 16 amino acids. Trimming removed 10 bases at V and 4 bases at J, with 22 bases between. This chain's CDR3 is CASPRRGGAGTGELFF. CDR3 in DNA: TGTGCCAGCCCTAGAAGGGGGGGGGCCGGCACCGGGGAGCTGTTTTTT.

The CDR3 sequence is CASSPGQGDYEQYV. Here the CDR3 DNA reads TGTGCCAGCAGTCCGGGACAGGGGGACTACGAGCAGTACGTC. The rearrangement links TRBV12-3 or TRBV12-4 to TRBJ2-7; 11 bases line up with TRBD1. V lost 5 bases to trimming and J lost 3 bases; unmatched junction nucleotides: 3. This CDR3 contains 14 residues.

In its sample, this clonotype was seen a few times. The V call is TRBV12-5, the J call TRBJ2-3; tentative D call: TRBD1 (6 bases). There are 16 residues in the CDR3. CDR1 and CDR2 from the germline V gene are LGHNT and FRNRAP. Between the trimmed V and J ends, which lost 1 base and 0 bases, there was a span of 11 bases. CDR3 bases: TGTGCTAGTGGTTTGGGAGGGGGAGCCAGCACAGATACGCAGTATTTT. Its protein product is CASGLGGGASTDTQYF.

The V gene is TRBV19, the J gene TRBJ1-1, with a tentative D call TRBD1 (5 bases). The ends were cut back, 6 bases at V and 5 bases at J, with 16 bases in the middle. Per germline, CDR1 LNHDA and CDR2 SQIVND (reference sequence). The CDR3 totals 14 residues. The CDR3 DNA reads as TGTGCCAGTAGCCCTTGGGGGGTCGGGACTGAAGCTTTCTTT. Encoded protein: CASSPWGVGTEAFF.

The chain has TRBV25-1 and TRBJ1-6, with 9 positions matching TRBD1. J lost 7 bases, V lost 8 bases, and 6 bases had no gene match. The CDR3 is 14 amino acids. Looked up from germline, CDR1 is MGHDK and CDR2 is SYGVNS. Written as DNA, the CDR3 is TGTGCCAGCTCTGGGACAGGGCGGAATTCACCCCTCCACTTT. Translation: CASSGTGRNSPLHF.

The genes are TRBV4-3 and TRBJ1-1, with D possibly being TRBD1 (5 bases). CDR3 length: 16 amino acids. From germline, CDR1 is LGHNA and CDR2 YSLEER. With 1 base removed from V and 0 bases from J, the gap between germline ends came to 12 bases. Here the CDR3 DNA reads TGCGCCAGCAGCCAAGTCGTGGAGACAGTGAACACTGAAGCTTTCTTT. Residues: CASSQVVETVNTEAFF.

This clonotype was recorded many times. The chain has TRBV3-1 and TRBJ1-2, with a possible D match to TRBD1 (5 bases). V was shortened by 1 base and J by 8 bases, with 11 bases between the two germline ends. Germline-derived CDR1 and CDR2 are LGHDT and YNNKEL (reference sequence). This CDR3 contains 13 residues. The CDR3 reads CASSQGTGGGYTF. CDR3 DNA sequence: TGTGCCAGCAGCCAAGGAACAGGCGGCGGCTACACCTTC.

This chain links TRBV2 with TRBJ2-1, with 11 bases matching TRBD2. Germline CDR1 is SNHLY and CDR2 is FYNNEI. Losses at the gene ends were 6 bases for V and 9 bases for J; bases not matched to a gene: 10. The CDR3 has 15 residues. The CDR3 protein is CASSDYSGGVAEQFF. The CDR3 DNA follows: TGTGCCAGCAGCGATTATAGCGGGGGGGTGGCTGAGCAGTTCTTC. Full variable domain (rest looked up from reference TRBV2 and TRBJ2-1): EPEVTQTPSHQVTQMGQEVILRCVPISNHLYFYWYRQILGQKVEFLVSFYNNEISEKSEIFDDQFSVERPDGSNFTLKIRSTKLEDSAMYFCASSDYSGGVAEQFFGPGTRLTVL.

This clonotype was seen at least ten times. The chain joins TRBV10-3 to TRBJ1-6, with D perhaps TRBD1 (5 bases). The CDR3 totals 13 residues. CDR1 and CDR2 from the germline V gene are ENHRY and SYGVKD. The V end was cut by 7 bases, the J end by 5 bases, with 9 bases between. Here the CDR3 reads CAITAGNNSPLHF. The CDR3 DNA sequence: TGTGCCATCACGGCAGGGAATAATTCACCCCTCCACTTT.

This chain uses TRBV25-1 with TRBJ2-7, with 10 bases aligning to TRBD2. The CDR3 is 23 amino acids. From germline, CDR1 is MGHDK and CDR2 SYGVNS. The V and J ends lost 3 bases and 0 bases, in that order; junction bases with no gene match: 26. Written as DNA, the CDR3 is TGTGCCAGCAGTGATCGGCCCCACAGGGGCGGGGGGCTAGCGGGAGAAGGCTCCTACGAGCAGTACGTC. Protein sequence: CASSDRPHRGGGLAGEGSYEQYV.

The J gene is TRBJ1-5, the V gene TRBV2; 7 bases are shared with TRBD1. This CDR3 is 15 amino acids long. Unmatched junction bases numbered 4, after V lost 1 base and J lost 4 bases. Germline CDR1 and CDR2: SNHLY and FYNNEI. The CDR3 bases are TGTGCCAGCAGTGAAGTGGCAGGGGGAAATCAGCCCCAGCATTTT. Its protein product is CASSEVAGGNQPQHF.

V and J are TRBV2 and TRBJ2-3, with 7 bases aligning to TRBD1. Germline lookup yields CDR1 SNHLY and CDR2 FYNNEI. This CDR3 contains 14 residues. The junction had 7 bases not matched to a gene; V was cut back by 8 bases and J by 2 bases. The CDR3 here is CASDRTGLTDTQYF. CDR3 bases: TGTGCCAGCGATCGGACAGGACTCACAGATACGCAGTATTTT. Drawing the rest from reference TRBV2 and TRBJ2-3, the complete variable domain is EPEVTQTPSHQVTQMGQEVILRCVPISNHLYFYWYRQILGQKVEFLVSFYNNEISEKSEIFDDQFSVERPDGSNFTLKIRSTKLEDSAMYFCASDRTGLTDTQYFGPGTRLTVL.

This clonotype was picked up many times. This rearrangement joins TRBV7-2 to TRBJ1-6; 11 bases are shared with TRBD1. V gave up 6 bases and J gave up 8 bases; unmatched junction bases: 3. Looked up from germline, CDR1 is SGHTA and CDR2 is FQGNSA. The CDR3 totals 14 residues. The CDR3 DNA reads as TGTGCCAGCAGGCGGACAGGGGGCTATTCACCCCTCCACTTT. This translates into CASRRTGGYSPLHF. The full variable domain, rest sourced from reference TRBV7-2 and TRBJ1-6, is GAGVSQSPSNKVTEKGKDVELRCDPISGHTALYWYRQSLGQGLEFLIYFQGNSAPDKSGLPSDRFSAERTGGSVSTLTIQRTQQEDSAVYLCASRRTGGYSPLHFGNGTRLTVT.

This clonotype was seen once. The CDR3 loop reads CASSHSSEQLTDTQYF. The CDR3 nucleotides read TGCGCCAGCAGCCATTCGAGTGAACAGCTTACAGATACGCAGTATTTT. The genes are TRBV4-3 and TRBJ2-3; D not certain. V lost 3 bases to trimming and J lost 3 bases, with 16 bases between them. Germline CDR1 reads LGHNA; CDR2 reads YSLEER. The CDR3 is 16 residues long.

A remark on this clonotype: The CDR3 carries no conserved terminal phenylalanine or tryptophan, so it likely arises from a read error. The chain joins TRBV11-1 to TRBJ2-2; 9 positions match TRBD1. With V trimmed by 5 bases and J by 7 bases, 14 bases remained unmatched. Germline loops: CDR1 SGHAT, CDR2 FQDESV (reference sequence). The CDR3 consists of 17 residues. CDR3 sequence reads: CASSAPGIRQGVGELFS. CDR3 DNA sequence: TGTGCCAGCAGCGCCCCGGGAATTCGACAGGGGGTCGGGGAGCTGTTTTCT.

V usage is TRBV7-2 and J usage is TRBJ2-2, with 8 bases lining up with TRBD2. Germline V CDR1 and CDR2: SGHTA, FQGNSA. V shed 3 bases and J 5 bases; nucleotides not matched to a gene: 8. The CDR3 has 16 amino acids. The DNA for the CDR3 is TGTGCCAGCAGCTTGGGGGGCGGGGGGCCTACCGGGGAGCTGTTTTTT. Encoded protein: CASSLGGGGPTGELFF. Together with reference TRBV7-2 and TRBJ2-2, the CDR3 gives the full variable domain: GAGVSQSPSNKVTEKGKDVELRCDPISGHTALYWYRQSLGQGLEFLIYFQGNSAPDKSGLPSDRFSAERTGGSVSTLTIQRTQQEDSAVYLCASSLGGGGPTGELFFGEGSRLTVL.

As regards this clonotype: This may be a read error, as it is one base from a much larger clone. The V and J genes are TRBV28 and TRBJ2-7; no definite D call. Trimming cost V 11 bases and J 7 bases, with 21 bases left between them. This CDR3 region has 13 residues. Germline loops: CDR1 MDHEN, CDR2 SYDVKM. DNA for the CDR3: TGTGCCGTCCGACTCCCAGTTATCAATGAGCAGTACTTC. Encoded protein: CAVRLPVINEQYF.

This sequence joins TRBV7-2 and TRBJ1-4; 8 nucleotides match TRBD1. Trimming cost V 5 bases and J 4 bases; bases outside gene matches: 3. This CDR3 has 14 amino acids. Germline V lookup: CDR1 SGHTA, CDR2 FQGNSA. The CDR3 coding sequence is TGTGCCAGCAGCCAGACAGGGGTTAATGAAAAACTGTTTTTT. Translated: CASSQTGVNEKLFF.

This clonotype was detected ten times or more. This chain joins TRBV20-1 and TRBJ2-7; D possibly corresponds to TRBD2 (5 bases). The CDR3 runs to 15 residues. V shed 6 bases and J shed 3 bases, with 21 bases lying between them. The germline gives CDR1 DFQATT, CDR2 SNEGSKA (reference sequence). As DNA, the CDR3 is TGCAGTGCAGACATCGGGGAGAAAGATCTCTACGAGCAGTACTTC. Amino acids: CSADIGEKDLYEQYF.